This entry lists 30 T cell receptor beta chains sequenced from one sample in a study of OX40 agonist ivuxolimab in advanced cancers. Libraries were prepared by immunoSEQ multiplex PCR; TCRdb keeps only in-frame clonotypes and omits some of them. The table has tens of thousands of clones, 88% seen once. The specimen comprised CD4+ or CD8+ T cells sorted from blood, sampled in a trial of the OX40 agonist ivuxolimab. These receptor sequences come from an adult with an advanced solid tumor such as melanoma, head and neck, liver or kidney cancer.

The chain is built from TRBV7-8 and TRBJ1-1, with D maybe TRBD1 (5 bases). Germline values: CDR1 SGHVS, CDR2 FQNEAQ. Trimming removed 7 bases from V and 2 bases from J, with 11 bases in between. The CDR3 spans 13 residues. The CDR3 region has the DNA TGTGCCAGCACCCGGGGGGGAAACACTGAAGCTTTCTTT. It specifies CASTRGGNTEAFF.

The chain uses TRBV9 and TRBJ2-2, with TRBD1 matching over 11 bases. Unmatched junction bases numbered 9, after V lost 4 bases and J lost 4 bases. The CDR3 length is 17 residues. CDR1 and CDR2 (germline): SGDLS, YYNGEE. The CDR3 protein is CASSPRTGGSFTGELFF. In DNA, the CDR3 is TGTGCCAGCAGCCCTCGGACAGGGGGCAGTTTCACCGGGGAGCTGTTTTTT.

To note about this clone: Other DNA sequences of this sample code for an identical CDR3. The chain joins TRBV18 to TRBJ1-4, with D possibly being TRBD1 (5 bases). Germline CDR1 KGHSH, CDR2 LQKENI. The CDR3 length is 16 residues. V lost 0 bases to trimming and J lost 0 bases, with 8 bases between them. CDR3 in DNA: TGTGCCAGCTCACCACCGGGGACGGCAACTAATGAAAAACTGTTTTTT. Translation gives CASSPPGTATNEKLFF.

The V and J genes are TRBV9 and TRBJ2-6, with TRBD1 as a possible D gene (5 bases). Germline loops: CDR1 SGDLS, CDR2 YYNGEE. There are 15 residues in the CDR3. V was trimmed by 2 bases and J by 2 bases, leaving 8 bases between them. CDR3 sequence reads: CASSVQGAGANVLTF. CDR3 DNA: TGTGCCAGCAGCGTCCAGGGTGCTGGGGCCAACGTCCTGACTTTC.

V gene TRBV5-6 combines with J gene TRBJ1-2; TRBD1 matches at 8 bases. V trimming: 4 bases; J trimming: 4 bases; junction bases outside the gene matches: 9. CDR3 length equals 15 residues. Germline V gene sequence: CDR1 SGHDT, CDR2 YYEEEE. This CDR3 is CASSPPQGARYGYTF. CDR3 nucleotide sequence: TGTGCCAGCAGCCCGCCCCAGGGGGCACGCTATGGCTACACCTTC.

The gene calls are TRBV5-6 and TRBJ2-1; no clear D. Trimming stripped 6 bases from V and 8 bases from J, with 12 bases between. The CDR3 has 12 residues. Germline CDR1 and CDR2: SGHDT and YYEEEE. The CDR3 loop is CASTTSGHEQFF. In nucleotides, the CDR3 is TGTGCCAGCACAACCTCGGGCCATGAGCAGTTCTTC.

This rearrangement joins TRBV2 to TRBJ1-3, with D uncertain. The CDR3 is 12 amino acids. In germline, CDR1 is SNHLY, CDR2 FYNNEI. V was cut by 1 base and J by 4 bases, with 2 bases left in between. The CDR3 protein is CASSEGGNTIYF. CDR3 nucleotides: TGTGCCAGCAGTGAAGGGGGAAACACCATATATTTT.

This clone occurred once. The V call is TRBV6-5, the J call TRBJ2-1, with TRBD2 as a possible D gene (6 bases). Trimming removed 5 bases at V and 4 bases at J, with 15 bases between. The CDR3 spans 15 residues. In germline, CDR1 is MNHEY, CDR2 SVGAGI. The CDR3 reads CASSTPRGSYNEQFF. The CDR3 DNA sequence: TGTGCCAGCAGTACCCCCCGGGGGTCGTACAATGAGCAGTTCTTC.

This clone was recorded only once. CDR3 nucleotides: TGTGCCAGCAGTGTGCAAGCGGGGGTTCTTCCTAGCACAGATACGCAGTATTTT. The encoded protein is CASSVQAGVLPSTDTQYF. This chain uses TRBV6-1 with TRBJ2-3; TRBD2 agrees at 8 bases. V dropped 4 bases and J dropped 0; count of bases not matched to a gene: 12. The germline CDR1 and CDR2 sequences are MNHNS and SASEGT. The CDR3 is 18 amino acids.

As to this clone: Other DNA sequences in this specimen translate into the identical CDR3. This rearrangement joins TRBV28 to TRBJ1-5; the D gene is possibly TRBD1 (5 bases). Per the germline V gene, CDR1 is MDHEN and CDR2 is SYDVKM. V was trimmed by 2 bases and J by 2 bases, leaving 10 bases between them. The CDR3 length is 15 residues. CDR3 amino acids: CASSLSGGGNQPQHF. In nucleotides, the CDR3 is TGTGCCAGCAGTTTAAGCGGGGGGGGCAATCAGCCCCAGCATTTT.

This rearrangement joins TRBV18 to TRBJ1-1; 9 bases line up with TRBD1. Germline lookup yields CDR1 KGHSH and CDR2 LQKENI. CDR3 length equals 16 residues. The V and J ends lost 0 bases and 0 bases, in that order; junction bases with no gene match: 2. The CDR3 sequence is CASSPPDRGMNTEAFF. Here the CDR3 DNA reads TGTGCCAGCTCACCACCTGACAGGGGGATGAACACTGAAGCTTTCTTT.

This clone is a singleton in its sample. This chain links TRBV7-8 with TRBJ1-5; no clear D. The V gene lost 1 base and the J gene lost 7 bases, with 17 bases spanning the gap. Germline V gene lookup returns CDR1 SGHVS and CDR2 FQNEAQ. This CDR3 is built from 16 residues. As DNA, the CDR3 is TGTGCCAGCAGCTTAGATCAGGAGGCAACCATGCAGCCCCAGCATTTT. Translated: CASSLDQEATMQPQHF.

V and J are TRBV19 and TRBJ2-1, with D unclear. The CDR3 is made up of 11 amino acids. Germline V CDR1 and CDR2: LNHDA, SQIVND (reference sequence). V was pared by 4 bases and J by 4 bases, with 2 bases between. CDR3 nucleotides: TGTGCCAGTAGTACTTACAATGAGCAGTTCTTC. Protein sequence: CASSTYNEQFF.

The genes are TRBV4-1 and TRBJ1-2, with D perhaps matching TRBD1 (6 bases). This CDR3 is 14 amino acids long. The V gene lost 3 bases and the J gene lost 6 bases, with 14 bases spanning the gap. Germline V gene lookup returns CDR1 MGHRA and CDR2 YSYEKL. CDR3 sequence: CASSQTAGENGYTF. CDR3 nucleotide sequence: TGCGCCAGCAGCCAGACGGCAGGGGAGAATGGCTACACCTTC.

The V call is TRBV28, the J call TRBJ1-2; a weak D match, TRBD1 (6 bases). There are 16 residues in the CDR3. V was pared by 4 bases and J by 3 bases, with 18 bases between. Looked up from germline, CDR1 is MDHEN and CDR2 is SYDVKM. In nucleotides, the CDR3 is TGTGCCAGCAGTTCCCCTTTACGAGCAGGGGACTATGGCTACACCTTC. Translating it yields CASSSPLRAGDYGYTF.

V and J are TRBV6-6 and TRBJ2-7; 10 bases line up with TRBD1. J lost 5 bases, V lost 2 bases, and 6 bases had no gene match. The CDR3 totals 15 residues. Germline CDR1 is MNHNY and CDR2 is SVGAGI (reference sequence). CDR3 nucleotides: TGTGCCAGCAGTTACCCTGGGACAGGGGAACACGAGCAGTACTTC. This translates into CASSYPGTGEHEQYF.

The rearrangement links TRBV7-9 to TRBJ1-4; D uncertain. The V gene's germline CDR1 is SEHNR and CDR2 FQNEAQ (reference sequence). V lost 3 bases, J lost 5 bases, and 1 base lay in between. The CDR3 length is 11 residues. The CDR3 loop reads CASSFNEKLFF. As DNA, the CDR3 is TGTGCCAGCAGCTTCAATGAAAAACTGTTTTTT.

The chain recombines TRBV5-1 with TRBJ2-7, with 8 bases lining up with TRBD1. V shed 3 bases, J shed 6 bases, and the junction held 5 bases outside the gene matches. In germline, CDR1 is SGHRS, CDR2 YFSETQ. The CDR3 runs 13 residues. The chain's CDR3 is CASSWGTGAEQYF. Here the CDR3 DNA reads TGCGCCAGCAGCTGGGGGACAGGTGCCGAGCAGTACTTC.

A single count supports this clone. V gene TRBV29-1 combines with J gene TRBJ2-3, with D uncertain. This CDR3 comprises 14 residues. Germline V gene lookup returns CDR1 SQVTM and CDR2 ANQGSEA. Trimming removed 6 bases at V and 0 bases at J, with 13 bases between. In nucleotides, the CDR3 is TGCAGCGTGTCCCCCGACGGAAGCACAGATACGCAGTATTTT. Translated, it gives CSVSPDGSTDTQYF.

Here the CDR3 DNA reads TGTGCCAGCAGCAAACCTCTGGGGGGCCAAGAGACCCAGTACTTC. Translated, it gives CASSKPLGGQETQYF. The gene calls are TRBV6-5 and TRBJ2-5; D perhaps matches TRBD2 (6 bases). This CDR3 contains 15 residues. Trimming removed 6 bases at V and 1 base at J, with 15 bases between. CDR1 and CDR2 (germline): MNHEY, SVGAGI.

V is TRBV5-1 and J is TRBJ1-4, with a tentative D call TRBD1 (5 bases). The CDR3 loop spans 15 amino acids. V lost 0 bases, J lost 0 bases, and 6 bases lay in between. The germline CDR1 and CDR2 sequences are SGHRS and YFSETQ. Here the CDR3 DNA reads TGCGCCAGCAGCTTGGAGGGACCAACTAATGAAAAACTGTTTTTT. The encoded protein is CASSLEGPTNEKLFF.

The rearrangement uses TRBV9 and TRBJ1-2; D perhaps matches TRBD1 (5 bases). CDR1 and CDR2 (germline): SGDLS, YYNGEE. The CDR3 consists of 14 residues. V gave up 0 bases and J gave up 4 bases, with 10 bases separating them. The CDR3, as DNA: TGTGCCAGCAGCGTAGGGGAAGGGGCCTATGGCTACACCTTC. It yields the protein CASSVGEGAYGYTF.

The chain employs TRBV2 and TRBJ2-5, with TRBD2 matching over 7 bases. The assigned J gene may be wrong: the sequence end matches TRBJ2-7 better. The CDR3 runs 14 residues. Germline values: CDR1 SNHLY, CDR2 FYNNEI. This chain's CDR3 is CASSVSSGFYEQYF. CDR3 sequence (DNA): TGTGCCAGCAGTGTGAGTAGCGGGTTCTACGAGCAGTACTTC.

The rearrangement uses TRBV18 and TRBJ2-5; 7 bases line up with TRBD1. V lost 6 bases to trimming and J lost 3 bases; unmatched junction nucleotides: 10. Per the germline V gene, CDR1 is KGHSH and CDR2 is LQKENI. The CDR3 runs 15 residues. The chain's CDR3 is CASSPDRVTKETQYF. The CDR3 DNA reads TGTGCCAGCTCTCCCGACAGGGTAACCAAAGAGACCCAGTACTTC.

The chain is built from TRBV6-5 and TRBJ2-7; 9 nucleotides agree with TRBD1. The V segment lost 6 bases and the J segment 3 bases; nucleotides outside the gene matches: 3. Germline V gene data show CDR1 as MNHEY and CDR2 as SVGAGI. CDR3 length: 13 amino acids. The CDR3 DNA sequence: TGTGCCAGCAGACCGGGACAGGGCTACGAGCAGTACTTC. Translated, it gives CASRPGQGYEQYF.

The chain links TRBV19 to TRBJ1-5, with D perhaps TRBD1 (6 bases). The length of the CDR3 is 16 residues. The germline CDR1 and CDR2 sequences are LNHDA and SQIVND (reference sequence). V was pared by 7 bases and J by 7 bases, with 23 bases between. CDR3 sequence reads: CASIHVGAGTSQPQHF. The CDR3 coding sequence is TGTGCCAGTATCCATGTGGGGGCAGGCACATCACAGCCCCAGCATTTT.

The genes are TRBV7-2 and TRBJ2-1; possibly TRBD2 for D (6 bases). With 3 bases removed from V and 0 bases from J, the gap between germline ends came to 12 bases. Looked up from germline, CDR1 is SGHTA and CDR2 is FQGNSA. This CDR3 is built from 16 residues. The CDR3 bases are TGTGCCAGCAGCTTGGGGGGTTTCAGCTCCTACAATGAGCAGTTCTTC. Protein: CASSLGGFSSYNEQFF.

The rearrangement joins TRBV13 to TRBJ2-2; D not resolved. Germline CDR1 and CDR2: PRHDT and FYEKMQ (reference sequence). V was pared by 8 bases and J by 2 bases, with 6 bases between. The CDR3 is 12 residues long. Here the CDR3 DNA reads TGTGCCAGCTCCACAAACACCGGGGAGCTGTTTTTT. This encodes CASSTNTGELFF. The variable domain in full, completed from reference TRBV13 and TRBJ2-2, reads AAGVIQSPRHLIKEKRETATLKCYPIPRHDTVYWYQQGPGQDPQFLISFYEKMQSDKGSIPDRFSAQQFSDYHSELNMSSLELGDSALYFCASSTNTGELFFGEGSRLTVL.

V and J are TRBV18 and TRBJ2-5, with 7 bases identical to TRBD1. The CDR3 has 14 amino acids. Germline trimming cut 2 bases from V and 5 bases from J; bases unmatched to any gene: 5. CDR1 is KGHSH and CDR2 is LQKENI in the germline V gene. CDR3 sequence: CASSPSGRGETQYF. The CDR3, as DNA: TGTGCCAGCTCACCATCAGGCAGGGGGGAGACCCAGTACTTC.

V is TRBV5-6 and J is TRBJ2-7; 10 bases fit TRBD1. Germline lookup yields CDR1 SGHDT and CDR2 YYEEEE. With 2 bases clipped from V and 1 base from J, the junction kept 3 bases outside the gene matches. The CDR3 length is 15 residues. CDR3 bases: TGTGCCAGCAGCTTAAGGGACAGGGGTTCCTACGAGCAGTACTTC. Translated, it gives CASSLRDRGSYEQYF.